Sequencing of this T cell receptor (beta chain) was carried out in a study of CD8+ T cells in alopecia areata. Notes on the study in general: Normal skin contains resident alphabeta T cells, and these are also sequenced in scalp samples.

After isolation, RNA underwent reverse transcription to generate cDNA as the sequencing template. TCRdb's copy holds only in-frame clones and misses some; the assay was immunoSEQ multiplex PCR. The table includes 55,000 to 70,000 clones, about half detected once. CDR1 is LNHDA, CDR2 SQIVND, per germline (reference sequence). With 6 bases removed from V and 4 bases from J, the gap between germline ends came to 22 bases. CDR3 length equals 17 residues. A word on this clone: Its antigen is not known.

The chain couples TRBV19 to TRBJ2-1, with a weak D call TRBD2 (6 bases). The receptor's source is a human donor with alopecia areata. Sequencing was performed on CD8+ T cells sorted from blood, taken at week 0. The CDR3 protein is CASRTLGLAEGYNEQFF. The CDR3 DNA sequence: TGTGCCAGTAGAACCCTGGGGTTAGCGGAGGGGTACAATGAGCAGTTCTTC. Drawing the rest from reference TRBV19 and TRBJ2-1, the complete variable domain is DGGITQSPKYLFRKEGQNVTLSCEQNLNHDAMYWYRQDPGQGLRLIYYSQIVNDFQKGDIAEGYSVSREKKESFPLTVTSAQKNPTAFYLCASRTLGLAEGYNEQFFGPGTRLTVL.